These 18 T cell receptor beta chains came from one sample sequenced in a study of T cells in Graves' hyperthyroidism and ophthalmopathy. Amplified regions were TCR beta CDR3 sequences from RNA transcripts. The HTBI primer set was used in a first-round RT-PCR of the TCR CDR3. Via MiXCR, TCRdb re-called the multiplex PCR reads, giving one row per CDR3 protein. This table has approximately 510,000 distinct CDR3 sequences, approximately 48% appearing once. The sequencing sample was made of peripheral blood or thyroid tissue (not recorded which). These receptors originate from an adult woman with Graves' disease, either hyperthyroidism or ophthalmopathy (not recorded which).

This clonotype turned up a few times. This chain joins TRBV29-1 and TRBJ1-1; D not certain. The germline V and J ends were trimmed by 4 bases and 1 base, with 7 bases remaining between them. Germline V lookup: CDR1 SQVTM, CDR2 ANQGSEA. CDR3 length: 12 amino acids. The CDR3 sequence: CSVARTNTEAFF. In DNA form, the CDR3 reads TGCAGCGTTGCTCGGACGAACACTGAAGCTTTCTTT.

This clonotype was found many times. The chain combines TRBV12-3 or TRBV12-4 with TRBJ1-5; D unclear. The CDR3 runs 12 residues. With 11 bases removed from V and 4 bases from J, the gap between germline ends came to 12 bases. Here the CDR3 reads CAWCTDNQPQHF. The CDR3 nucleotides read TGTGCCTGGTGTACGGATAATCAGCCCCAGCATTTT.

This clonotype was observed at least ten times. This chain links TRBV20-1 with TRBJ1-6, with 9 positions matching TRBD1. Germline trimming cut 5 bases from V and 0 bases from J; bases unmatched to any gene: 11. Per germline, CDR1 DFQATT and CDR2 SNEGSKA (reference sequence). The CDR3 covers 18 residues. Here the CDR3 reads CSAPSGGTGFSYNSPLHF. The CDR3, as DNA: TGCAGTGCTCCCTCGGGGGGGACAGGGTTCTCCTATAATTCACCCCTCCACTTT.

The chain combines TRBV6-2 or TRBV6-3 with TRBJ2-7; D remains ambiguous. The CDR3 length is 14 residues. Germline loops: CDR1 MNHEY, CDR2 SVGEGT. Deletions cut 5 bases from V and 3 bases from J, with 14 bases between. The CDR3 spells CASSGGLQNYEQYF. The CDR3 bases are TGTGCCAGCAGTGGCGGTCTACAGAACTACGAGCAGTACTTC.

This clonotype was detected only a few times. One end of the junction does not line up with germline, which may come from a read error. The V and J genes are TRBV7-9 and TRBJ2-2; 15 nucleotides align to TRBD2. Germline CDR1 SEHNR, CDR2 FQNEAQ (reference sequence). The CDR3 is 16 residues long. CDR3 nucleotides: TGCGCCAGCAGCCGAGGGACTAGCGGGAGGACCGGGGAGCTGTTTTTT. This codes for CASSRGTSGRTGELFF.

This clonotype showed up many times. The V call is TRBV19, the J call TRBJ2-5, with TRBD2 as a possible D gene (5 bases). Germline CDR1 reads LNHDA; CDR2 reads SQIVND (reference sequence). V lost 9 bases to trimming and J lost 5 bases, with 22 bases between them. This CDR3 has 15 residues. This chain's CDR3 is CASHSGYGVGETQYF. CDR3 coding DNA: TGTGCCAGCCACTCGGGGTACGGGGTTGGGGAGACCCAGTACTTC.

V and J are TRBV10-3 and TRBJ1-2, with TRBD1 as a possible D gene (6 bases). Germline CDR1 reads ENHRY; CDR2 reads SYGVKD. The CDR3 sequence is 15 residues long. Trimming shortened V by 0 bases and J by 4 bases, and 12 bases separated the two germline ends. The CDR3 reads CAISESIGGLYGYTF. CDR3 nucleotide sequence: TGTGCCATCAGTGAGTCGATTGGGGGGCTCTATGGCTACACCTTC.

The chain has TRBV10-3 and TRBJ1-2; TRBD1 matches 9 bases. CDR1 is ENHRY, CDR2 SYGVKD, per germline. The CDR3 has 13 amino acids. V gave up 5 bases and J gave up 7 bases; unmatched junction bases: 5. This CDR3 is CAISNNRGPGYTF. For the CDR3, the DNA is TGTGCCATCAGTAACAACAGGGGGCCTGGCTACACCTTC.

This clonotype occurred many times. The J gene is TRBJ1-6, the V gene TRBV5-1, with D tentatively TRBD1 (5 bases). CDR1 SGHRS and CDR2 YFSETQ come from the germline V gene. The CDR3 contains 14 residues. The V and J ends lost 0 bases and 9 bases respectively, with 10 bases between them. CDR3 protein: CASSLATDTSPLHF. The CDR3 DNA sequence: TGCGCCAGCAGCTTGGCTACGGACACTTCACCCCTCCACTTT.

CDR3 in amino acids: CSAREVAREQYF. CDR3 DNA sequence: TGCAGTGCTAGAGAGGTTGCGAGAGAGCAGTACTTC. The gene calls are TRBV20-1 and TRBJ2-7; D not resolved. The germline gives CDR1 DFQATT, CDR2 SNEGSKA (reference sequence). The V end was cut by 0 bases, the J end by 7 bases, with 10 bases between. This CDR3 comprises 12 residues.

With respect to this clonotype: As the CDR3 is not closed by the conserved phenylalanine or tryptophan, this likely results from a read error. Because the CDR3's place on the DNA is in doubt, the DNA is left out and the CDR3 is given as listed by TCRdb. This chain connects TRBV12-3 or TRBV12-4 to TRBJ1-1. The CDR3 is 8 residues long, ends included. CDR3 loop: CASAKERG.

The V call is TRBV19, the J call TRBJ1-6; a possible D gene is TRBD1 (5 bases). The CDR3 has 11 amino acids. CDR1 LNHDA and CDR2 SQIVND come from the germline V gene (reference sequence). V dropped 5 bases and J dropped 19 bases, with 15 bases sitting between them. CDR3 region: CASSPGDRLHF. DNA for the CDR3: TGTGCCAGTAGTCCGGGGGACCGCCTTCACTTT. Using reference TRBV19 and TRBJ1-6 for the parts outside the CDR3, the full variable domain is DGGITQSPKYLFRKEGQNVTLSCEQNLNHDAMYWYRQDPGQGLRLIYYSQIVNDFQKGDIAEGYSVSREKKESFPLTVTSAQKNPTAFYLCASSPGDRLHFGNGTRLTVT.

The chain carries TRBV19 and TRBJ2-7; D unresolved. CDR3 length: 16 residues. CDR1 and CDR2 (germline): LNHDA, SQIVND (reference sequence). Between the trimmed V and J ends, which lost 3 bases and 2 bases, there was a span of 17 bases. CDR3 nucleotide sequence: TGTGCCAGTAGTATGGGTTGGGCAGTCCCTACCTACGAGCAGTACTTC. As protein: CASSMGWAVPTYEQYF.

This clonotype has a count of ten or more. The chain links TRBV7-9 to TRBJ2-7; the D gene is possibly TRBD1 (5 bases). The V end lost 4 bases, the J end lost 9 bases, and 25 bases lay between the germline ends. The CDR3 runs to 16 residues. Germline V gene sequence: CDR1 SEHNR, CDR2 FQNEAQ (reference sequence). The CDR3 loop is CASSSSIAGKIRAQYF. Written as DNA, the CDR3 is TGTGCCAGCAGCTCGAGTATTGCAGGGAAGATACGAGCGCAGTACTTC. Filled out from reference TRBV7-9 and TRBJ2-7, the complete variable domain reads DTGVSQNPRHKITKRGQNVTFRCDPISEHNRLYWYRQTLGQGPEFLTYFQNEAQLEKSRLLSDRFSAERPKGSFSTLEIQRTEQGDSAMYLCASSSSIAGKIRAQYFGPGTRLTVT.

The chain joins TRBV19 to TRBJ1-1; D is undetermined. The CDR3 loop spans 17 amino acids. V lost 3 bases and J 0 bases, leaving 17 bases between the germline ends. Germline V gene sequence: CDR1 LNHDA, CDR2 SQIVND (reference sequence). This chain's CDR3 is CASSMMTPGGLNTEAFF. The CDR3 DNA sequence: TGTGCCAGTAGTATGATGACCCCGGGCGGCTTGAACACTGAAGCTTTCTTT.

The genes are TRBV10-3 and TRBJ2-7; D is uncertain. Between the trimmed V and J ends, which lost 0 bases and 2 bases, there was a span of 8 bases. The germline V gene has CDR1 ENHRY and CDR2 SYGVKD. There are 14 residues in the CDR3. CDR3 coding DNA: TGTGCCATCAGTGAGTCAAACTTCACCTACGAGCAGTACTTC. This sequence encodes CAISESNFTYEQYF.

At least ten counts were recorded for this clonotype. V usage is TRBV7-2 and J usage is TRBJ2-7; tentatively, D is TRBD1 (5 bases). The germline V and J ends were trimmed by 5 bases and 7 bases, with 15 bases remaining between them. This CDR3 comprises 13 residues. Germline CDR1 is SGHTA and CDR2 is FQGNSA. In nucleotides, the CDR3 is TGTGCCAGCAGCCTCAACAGGCTTCGGGAGCAGTACTTC. Protein product: CASSLNRLREQYF.

The chain combines TRBV28 with TRBJ1-2; possibly TRBD1 for D (5 bases). The ends were cut back, 3 bases at V and 4 bases at J, with 27 bases in the middle. Germline CDR1 MDHEN, CDR2 SYDVKM. This CDR3 is built from 19 residues. CDR3 amino acids: CASSLTTKGVMKQAYGYTF. CDR3 bases: TGTGCCAGCAGTTTGACGACCAAGGGCGTAATGAAACAGGCCTATGGCTACACCTTC.